Sequencing of this T cell receptor (beta chain) was carried out in a study of shared clonotypes between healthy human individuals. Study conclusions and caveats: Large sequencing depth failed to make sorted-subset sequencing complete, rarefaction showed.

On this clone: Its antigen is undetermined.

Genomic DNA of every subset was divided equally among multiple immunoSEQ plates. Original analysis: Quality scores were absent from the junction-only immunoSEQ sequences, so filtering differed. Sequencing was performed with immunoSEQ multiplex PCR; in TCRdb, only in-frame clones are kept and a portion is missing. The DNA gave D and trimming, while V, J and clone size come from that table. The sample shows some 2,000,000 clones, 90% to 95% of them seen only once. The CDR3 sequence is 16 residues long. V gave up 0 bases and J gave up 9 bases, with 18 bases separating them. Germline V gene data show CDR1 as MNHNS and CDR2 as SASEGT.

This sequence joins TRBV6-1 and TRBJ2-1; D may correspond to TRBD1 or TRBD2 (7 bases each). Input material: naive CD4+ T cells sorted from blood. Subset reported: CD45RA+ positively selected. The sequence was collected from a man younger than 30 in good health. The CDR3 region is CASSEAPGRGRIEQFF. The CDR3 DNA sequence: TGTGCCAGCAGTGAAGCGCCGGGGAGGGGGCGAATTGAGCAGTTCTTC.